This TCR beta chain was documented in a study of T cell responses to AZD1222 COVID-19 vaccine (dated by TCRdb to the early 2020s). Regarding the study in general: AZD1222 recipients given second doses at about 4 weeks or at about 12 weeks were pooled, since spike-specific TCR depth and breadth were not found to differ between the two schedules. TCR sequencing was performed for about 250 trial participants, of whom about 200 were given two doses of AZD1222 and approximately 25 were given two doses of MenACWY control vaccine. Trial participants were enrolled by age into subgroups of 18-55, 56-69 and 70-plus years, and 148, 28 and 57 TCR-sequenced participants, respectively, were included in these subgroups. Paper-wide results and their limitations: Participants were mostly white British, with more females than males. The authors suggested clonal diversity may have been underestimated. Conclusions about previously exposed vaccinees were limited because only a handful of AZD1222 recipients were SARS-CoV-2 seropositive at baseline. Because no samples from the day 14 peak response were available, repertoires could be characterized only after the peak T cell response. Nearly half of unique spike-specific TCRs reportedly recognized epitopes outside regions mutated in the B.1.351 and B.1.1.7 variants. In the small 56-69-year group, the increase in depth fell short of significance, most likely because of low power. After two AZD1222 doses, both the breadth and the depth of spike-specific TCRs were significantly higher than at day 0 and than in MenACWY recipients. The vaccine-associated CD4 TCRs covered the entire spike protein, and the dominant responses fell in regions 160-218 and 743-854.

Details on this clone: Its antigen is unknown. One base away there is no much larger clone; base qualities are not given.

The CDR3 regions of human TCRbeta chains were subjected to immunosequencing. Turning to the authors' computational methods: Repertoire TCRs were matched against a reference library of SARS-CoV-2-specific TCRs generated with the MIRA antigen-specificity platform. Breadth was defined as the fraction of unique TCRs that were SARS-CoV-2-associated, and depth was defined as the fraction of total T cells that were SARS-CoV-2-associated. Using the MIRA data, each spike-specific TCR was assigned both to the spike region to which the TCR was reactive and to a CD4 or CD8 class. Log10-transformed breadth and depth values were compared by one-way ANOVA with Sidak's multiple comparisons tests. TCRdb obtained this table from immuneACCESS and retained in-frame rearrangements with V and J assigned. These tables miss some clones; where compared with another copy, unresolved V genes account for less than half of the shortfall, and the remainder is unexplained. V and J calls plus clone size are reproduced from that table; the DNA served to infer D and trimming. The sample table records around 100,000 clones; 92% of these occur just once. The ten largest clones add up to approximately 1.2% of the sample.

Counted from cysteine to phenylalanine, this CDR3 has 15 amino acids. Just CDR3 DNA is preserved here, 45 bases in frame from base 1. CDR1 and CDR2 are drawn from the germline V gene (reference sequence): LGHDT, YNNKEL. Between the V and J ends, shortened by 1 base and 1 base respectively, the junction contains 7 bases. Read against the paper, the sample's time point label means: baseline before first vaccination. Vaccinee samples were obtained from the UK trials COV001 and COV002, which included a single-blind randomized controlled phase 2/3 trial of AZD1222 (ChAdOx1 nCoV-19) in healthy adults. For TCRbeta chain sequencing, PBMC samples from trial participants were taken at day 0 and at day 28 after the second dose.

Rearrangement joined TRBV3-1 (or the pseudogene TRBV3-2) to TRBJ1-4; the D gene is perhaps TRBD1, from 5 matching bases. The sequencing used peripheral blood, collected on day 0 of AZD1222 vaccination. The receptor was derived from an adult in good health. At the DNA level, the sequence is TGTGCCAGCAGCCAAGCCACAGGAACTAATGAAAAACTGTTTTTT. Translation gives CASSQATGTNEKLFF.